This T cell receptor beta chain was documented in a study of blood T cell repertoires in COVID-19 (dated by TCRdb to the early 2020s). For the wider study: The collaborator samples originated in the United States, Italy and Spain and spanned the acute and convalescent phases of COVID-19. Samples were obtained from the ongoing ImmuneRACE study (first 160 participants) and from 1,254 subjects provided by 6 global collaborators. Nearly every sample came with metadata listing a de-identified subject ID, COVID-19 status, age in years and sex. The dataset comprised deeply sampled blood TCRbeta repertoires from subjects exposed to, actively infected with, or recovered from COVID-19. The repertoires were made available in a free public database intended to serve as a resource for research on the immune response to SARS-CoV-2. The material from the prospective study consisted of cDNA or gDNA derived from T cells, B-cell-depleted T cells, or PBMCs. Where available, HLA class I and class II types were taken from metadata supplied by the sample provider and were not determined by assay-based typing. Overall results and qualifications from the work: How much clinical and demographic metadata was included differed by source and by participant, and the metadata was provided uncurated.

The CDR3 holds 13 amino acids from the cysteine to the phenylalanine. Only the CDR3 portion is preserved as DNA: 39 bases, with reading frame beginning at the first base. CDR1 and CDR2, per the germline V gene (reference sequence), are WNHNN and SYGVQD. The germline V and J ends show losses of 10 bases and 5 bases respectively, and no gene match explains 11 bases of the junction. This clone was counted between two and nine times. Its antigen is not yet known. Base quality data are lacking; no much larger clone is found one base away. TCRbeta CDR3 regions were amplified from genomic DNA by means of the immunoSEQ Assay, a bias-controlled multiplex PCR. On the study's bioinformatics: The number of nucleated cells in each sample was estimated by amplification of reference gene primers within the assay. To quantify the absolute abundance of each unique TCRbeta CDR3 rearrangement, sequence reads were collapsed and filtered. For each sample, productive Simpson clonality was calculated by taking the square root of Simpson's diversity index across productive rearrangements. This is the immuneACCESS table as TCRdb keeps it, with only in-frame sequences that have V and J called. A part of the clones is gone; compared with another copy, unresolved V genes explain less than half, and the rest is unexplained. The V and J calls and clone size come from that table; D and trimming were worked out from the DNA. The table for this sample lists 210,000 or so clones; 84% of them were counted only once. The ten largest clones take up roughly 5.3% of the sample.

Whole blood was collected in K2EDTA tubes by collaborating institutions according to the institutions' own protocols. For TCRbeta analysis, collaborators shipped samples as frozen whole blood, isolated PBMCs, or DNA extracted from either of those sample types. The clonotype comes from a woman in her 70s with active or convalescent COVID-19. The rearrangement joined TRBV10-1 to TRBJ2-7; 7 bases in the middle match TRBD1. Sequencing used peripheral blood. The CDR3 in this case is CATSTGAGNEQYF. Read as DNA, the sequence is TGCGCCACCTCAACAGGGGCTGGGAACGAGCAGTACTTC.